The next 15 T cell receptor beta chains were all read from a single sample in a study of blood T cells in healthy people across ages. Through a sample-barcoded 5' primer and a J-beta primer mix, a second PCR was run for roughly 6 to 12 cycles. TCRdb reanalysed the 5' RACE reads using MiXCR and keeps one entry per CDR3 protein. In the table there are about 1.4 million distinct CDR3 sequences, roughly 60% of which are singletons. Sample: blood. These receptors all stem from a man aged 18 to 30 in good health.

The rearrangement joins TRBV29-1 to TRBJ2-3; D unresolved. The CDR3 consists of 12 residues. The germline CDR1 and CDR2 sequences are SQVTM and ANQGSEA. This CDR3 is CTTMRVADTQYF. The DNA for the CDR3 is TGCACCACAATGAGAGTTGCAGATACGCAGTATTTT.

The chain is built from TRBV20-1 and TRBJ1-6, with 12 bases fitting TRBD1. Germline lookup yields CDR1 DFQATT and CDR2 SNEGSKA (reference sequence). The length of the CDR3 is 19 residues. The V and J ends lost 0 bases and 4 bases, in that order; junction bases with no gene match: 10. In nucleotides, the CDR3 is TGCAGTGCTAGAGATGGAGGGACAGGGGGCATACCTTATAATTCACCCCTCCACTTT. Encoded protein: CSARDGGTGGIPYNSPLHF.

In its sample, this clonotype was seen a few times. This rearrangement joins TRBV6-4 to TRBJ2-1, with D possibly TRBD2 on 6 matching bases. The DNA end lines up better with TRBJ2-7; the J call may be wrong. This CDR3 spans 15 amino acids. Germline V gene lookup returns CDR1 MRHNA and CDR2 SNTAGT. The CDR3 loop reads CASSVDGSSYNEQYF. The CDR3 DNA follows: TGTGCCAGCAGTGTGGACGGGAGCTCCTACAATGAGCAGTACTTC.

The V gene is TRBV10-3, the J gene TRBJ2-1; 9 bases fit TRBD1. V dropped 4 bases and J dropped 1; count of bases not matched to a gene: 14. The CDR3 has 19 amino acids. Germline values: CDR1 ENHRY, CDR2 SYGVKD. The CDR3 sequence: CAISGTGEEEGPSYNEQFF. CDR3 sequence (DNA): TGTGCCATCAGTGGGACAGGGGAGGAAGAAGGGCCTTCCTACAATGAGCAGTTCTTC.

The rearrangement joins TRBV12-3 or TRBV12-4 to TRBJ2-3; D gene unclear. The CDR3 totals 13 residues. V was cut by 8 bases and J by 2 bases, with 11 bases left in between. CDR3 nucleotide sequence: TGTGCCAGCCACCTGGCAGTCACAGATACGCAGTATTTT. It codes for CASHLAVTDTQYF.

This clonotype has a handful of counts. The chain links TRBV27 to TRBJ2-4, with 7 nucleotides matching TRBD2. CDR1 MNHEY and CDR2 SMNVEV come from the germline V gene (reference sequence). J gave up 0 bases and V 8 bases, and 4 bases lay outside the gene matches. The CDR3 is 14 residues long. CDR3 residues: CASGSSGAKNIQYF. The DNA for the CDR3 is TGTGCCAGCGGCTCTAGCGGAGCCAAAAACATTCAGTACTTC.

J is TRBJ2-7 and V is TRBV20-1; 9 bases are shared with TRBD1. In germline, CDR1 is DFQATT, CDR2 SNEGSKA (reference sequence). V was pared by 2 bases and J by 2 bases, with 7 bases of the junction left unmatched. This CDR3 is built from 15 residues. CDR3 sequence (DNA): TGCAGTGCTAGAACACAGAGACAGGGGGCCTACGAGCAGTACTTC. Translated: CSARTQRQGAYEQYF.

This sequence joins TRBV18 and TRBJ1-1, with 7 bases aligning to TRBD1. The V gene end was trimmed by 4 bases and the J gene end by 6 bases; junction bases not matched to a gene: 5. The CDR3 is 13 residues long. Germline CDR1 KGHSH, CDR2 LQKENI. The CDR3 DNA follows: TGTGCCAGCTCACTCGGGACAGTTGCTGAAGCTTTCTTT. Amino acid sequence: CASSLGTVAEAFF.

The chain couples TRBV12-3 or TRBV12-4 to TRBJ1-1; unclear D gene. Trimming removed 6 bases at V and 3 bases at J, with 14 bases between. CDR3 size: 14 residues. The CDR3 nucleotides are TGTGCCAGCAGCTACAGAGAGACGCACACTGAAGCTTTCTTT. It yields the protein CASSYRETHTEAFF.

This clonotype occurred a few times. The V and J genes are TRBV25-1 and TRBJ2-7; 9 bases line up with TRBD2. V shed 4 bases and J 4 bases; nucleotides not matched to a gene: 8. CDR3 length equals 15 residues. Germline V lookup: CDR1 MGHDK, CDR2 SYGVNS. CDR3 sequence (DNA): TGTGCCAGCAGTGGACCGGGACTAGCAAGGTACGAGCAGTACTTC. As protein: CASSGPGLARYEQYF.

This rearrangement joins TRBV7-8 to TRBJ2-2; D gene ambiguous. Germline loops: CDR1 SGHVS, CDR2 FQNEAQ. The CDR3 covers 15 residues. Trimming stripped 5 bases from V and 4 bases from J, with 14 bases between. The CDR3 DNA is TGTGCCAGCAGCCGACCCTCCTGGGGCACCGGGGAGCTGTTTTTT. It yields the protein CASSRPSWGTGELFF.

This sequence joins TRBV20-1 and TRBJ2-7; 11 nucleotides line up with TRBD1. V gave up 6 bases and J gave up 3 bases; unmatched junction bases: 10. This CDR3 has 15 amino acids. Germline V gene sequence: CDR1 DFQATT, CDR2 SNEGSKA (reference sequence). CDR3 bases: TGCAGTGCAAAGGACAGGGGGCTCTCCTTCTACGAGCAGTACTTC. Protein: CSAKDRGLSFYEQYF.

This clonotype was counted a few times. The chain carries TRBV11-1 and TRBJ2-7; 7 nucleotides agree with TRBD1. CDR3 length: 15 residues. V trimming: 2 bases; J trimming: 3 bases; junction bases outside the gene matches: 7. The germline CDR1 and CDR2 sequences are SGHAT and FQDESV (reference sequence). The DNA for the CDR3 is TGTGCCAGCAGCTTAAGGTCAGGGGGTTACTACGAGCAGTACTTC. Protein sequence: CASSLRSGGYYEQYF.

In its sample, this clonotype was seen a few times. CDR3: CASTGTSGINEQFF. The CDR3, as DNA: TGTGCCAGTACCGGGACTAGCGGGATTAATGAGCAGTTCTTC. The rearrangement joins TRBV19 to TRBJ2-1, with 13 bases fitting TRBD2. The CDR3 consists of 14 residues. With V trimmed by 7 bases and J by 7 bases, 4 bases remained unmatched. Germline assignment: CDR1 LNHDA and CDR2 SQIVND (reference sequence).

V and J are TRBV28 and TRBJ1-1; D is perhaps TRBD1 (6 bases). V gave up 7 bases and J gave up 0 bases, with 12 bases separating them. Looked up from germline, CDR1 is MDHEN and CDR2 is SYDVKM. The CDR3 loop spans 14 amino acids. The DNA of the CDR3 is TGTGCCAGCAAGGGGACACCCATGAACACTGAAGCTTTCTTT. This codes for CASKGTPMNTEAFF.